This T cell receptor beta chain was recorded in a study of blood T cell repertoires in COVID-19. Looking at the study overall: Collection of acute and convalescent COVID-19 samples took place in the United States, Italy and Spain. PBMCs, B-cell-depleted T cells, or T cells were the source of the cDNA or gDNA that made up the material.

CDR1 SGHAT and CDR2 FQNNGV come from the germline V gene. V shed 3 bases, J shed 6 bases, and the junction held 5 bases outside the gene matches. The CDR3 is 15 residues long. Original analysis: Researchers report that nucleated cell counts were estimated from reference gene primer amplification. Repertoires were generated with immunoSEQ multiplex PCR, while TCRdb's copy carries only in-frame clones and drops some. That table is the source of V, J and clone size, and D and trimming were worked out from the DNA. The sample shows 260,000 or so clones, approximately 86% of them seen only once. The sequence was obtained from a man between 18 and 29 years old with active or convalescent COVID-19. The genes are TRBV11-2 and TRBJ1-6, with TRBD1 matching over 7 bases. Specimen: peripheral blood. CDR3 coding DNA: TGTGCCAGCAGCTTTTCGACAGGGACTAATTCACCCCTCCACTTT. Translating it yields CASSFSTGTNSPLHF.